Relative to its sample, the clone carrying this TCR beta chain is medium-sized. Its target is unknown. The data derive from a study of liver allograft versus peripheral blood T cells. Overall study: What was compared were the T cell receptor repertoires in transplanted livers and those in the peripheral blood of recipients.

Germline V gene lookup returns CDR1 KGHDR and CDR2 SFDVKD. CDR3 size: 11 residues. Between the trimmed V and J ends, which lost 3 bases and 10 bases, there was a span of 5 bases. MiXCR, run by TCRdb on the reads, gives a single entry per CDR3 protein. The sample includes over 10,000 distinct CDR3 sequences, less than 20% of them seen just once. General observations from the study: Reportedly, the T cell receptor repertoires present inside liver allografts differed from those in peripheral blood.

The genes are TRBV24-1 and TRBJ2-2, with D uncertain. This clonotype was obtained from a human patient who had a liver transplant. The T cells may come from the graft donor. DNA for the CDR3: TGTGCCACCAGTGATCCCCCGGAGCTGTTTTTT. This gives the protein CATSDPPELFF.